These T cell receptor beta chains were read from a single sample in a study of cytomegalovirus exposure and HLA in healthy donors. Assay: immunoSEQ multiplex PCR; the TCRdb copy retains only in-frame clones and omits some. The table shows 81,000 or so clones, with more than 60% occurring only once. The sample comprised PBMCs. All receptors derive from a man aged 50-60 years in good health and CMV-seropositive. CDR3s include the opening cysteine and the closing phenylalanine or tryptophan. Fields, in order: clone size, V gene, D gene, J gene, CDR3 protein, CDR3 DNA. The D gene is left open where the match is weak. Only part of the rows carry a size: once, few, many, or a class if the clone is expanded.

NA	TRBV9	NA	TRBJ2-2	CASSVGGLSTGELFF	TGTGCCAGCAGCGTAGGGGGACTGTCAACCGGGGAGCTGTTTTTT
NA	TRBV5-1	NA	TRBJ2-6	CASSLAWTAGANVLTF	TGCGCCAGCAGCTTGGCCTGGACAGCCGGGGCCAACGTCCTGACTTTC
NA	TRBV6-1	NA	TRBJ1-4	CASRGQGGSNEKLFF	TGTGCCAGCAGGGGCCAGGGTGGATCTAATGAAAAACTGTTTTTT
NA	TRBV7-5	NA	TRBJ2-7	CVRSLAVDRKHPYEQYF	TGTGTCAGAAGCTTAGCGGTGGACAGAAAACACCCTTACGAGCAGTACTTC
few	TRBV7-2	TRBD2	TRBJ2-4	CASSLGTSSNSQYF	TGTGCCAGCAGCCTCGGGACTAGCTCGAACAGTCAGTACTTC
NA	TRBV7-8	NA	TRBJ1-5	CASSLAGTPSNQPQHF	TGTGCCAGCAGCTTAGCAGGGACACCTAGCAATCAGCCCCAGCATTTT
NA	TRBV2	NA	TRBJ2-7	CASSEPGSPWEQYF	TGTGCCAGCAGTGAACCTGGGAGCCCTTGGGAGCAGTACTTC
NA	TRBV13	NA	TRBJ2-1	CASSLAWQGNEQFF	TGTGCCAGCAGCTTAGCGTGGCAGGGCAATGAGCAGTTCTTC
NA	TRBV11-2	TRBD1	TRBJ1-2	CASSLVGTGGQDDGYTF	TGTGCCAGCAGCTTAGTGGGGACAGGGGGGCAAGACGATGGCTACACCTTC
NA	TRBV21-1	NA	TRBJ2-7	CASSSYTGTSGHYEQYF	TGTGCCAGCAGCTCCTACACCGGGACTAGCGGGCACTACGAGCAGTACTTC
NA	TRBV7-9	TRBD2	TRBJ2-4	CASSFSGGENSQYF	TGTGCCAGCAGCTTTAGCGGGGGCGAAAACAGTCAGTACTTC
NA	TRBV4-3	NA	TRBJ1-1	CASSRVGTGGTEAFF	TGCGCCAGCAGCCGGGTCGGGACTGGGGGCACTGAAGCTTTCTTT
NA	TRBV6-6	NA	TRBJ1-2	CASSYRGAEHGYTF	TGTGCCAGCAGTTACCGGGGGGCGGAACATGGCTACACCTTC
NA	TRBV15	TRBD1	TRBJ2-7	CATAGLSDRDYEQYF	TGTGCCACCGCCGGCCTATCCGACAGGGACTACGAGCAGTACTTC
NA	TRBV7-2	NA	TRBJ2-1	CASSLPPTNEQFF	TGTGCCAGCAGCTTACCCCCTACCAATGAGCAGTTCTTC
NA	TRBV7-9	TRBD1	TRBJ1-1	CSSSLGGAEAFF	TGTTCCAGCAGCTTAGGGGGCGCGGAGGCTTTCTTT
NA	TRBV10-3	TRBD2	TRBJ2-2	CAISEYEPSGSATGELFF	TGTGCCATCAGTGAGTATGAGCCTAGCGGGAGTGCCACCGGGGAGCTGTTTTTT
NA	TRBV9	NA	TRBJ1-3	CASSPLLSVNTIYF	TGTGCCAGCAGCCCCCTGTTAAGCGTCAACACCATATATTTT
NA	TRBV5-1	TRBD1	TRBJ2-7	CASSLDRGSYEQYF	TGCGCCAGCAGCCTAGACAGGGGGTCCTACGAGCAGTACTTC
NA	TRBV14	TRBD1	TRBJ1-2	CASSQETRTGDGYTF	TGTGCCAGCAGCCAAGAAACAAGGACAGGGGATGGCTACACCTTC
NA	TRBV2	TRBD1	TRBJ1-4	CASINRGVEKLFF	TGTGCCAGCATCAACAGGGGGGTTGAAAAACTGTTTTTT
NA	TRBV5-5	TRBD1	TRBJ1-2	CASSLGQGWDGYTF	TGTGCCAGCAGCCTTGGACAGGGGTGGGATGGCTACACCTTC
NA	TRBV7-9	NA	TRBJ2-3	CASSIGGDTQYF	TGTGCCAGCAGCATCGGGGGAGATACGCAGTATTTT
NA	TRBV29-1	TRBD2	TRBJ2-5	CSMTPTSGRRLETQYF	TGCAGCATGACGCCGACTAGCGGGAGGAGGCTGGAGACCCAGTACTTC
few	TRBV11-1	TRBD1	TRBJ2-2	CASSLGQGDTGELFF	TGTGCCAGCAGCTTGGGACAGGGGGACACCGGGGAGCTGTTTTTT
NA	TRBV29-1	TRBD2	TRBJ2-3	CSVEDRGAGGPPDTQYF	TGCAGCGTTGAAGATCGGGGAGCGGGAGGGCCCCCAGATACGCAGTATTTT
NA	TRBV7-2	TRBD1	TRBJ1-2	CASSLAQQGEGYTF	TGTGCCAGCAGCTTAGCGCAACAGGGGGAAGGCTACACCTTC
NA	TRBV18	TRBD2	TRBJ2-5	CASSPPRGLAGNQETQYF	TGTGCCAGCTCACCCCCGAGGGGACTAGCGGGAAACCAAGAGACCCAGTACTTC
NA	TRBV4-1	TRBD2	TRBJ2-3	CASSQPTSGSLDTQYF	TGCGCCAGCAGCCAACCTACTAGCGGGAGCTTAGATACGCAGTATTTT
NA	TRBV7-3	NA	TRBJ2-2	CASSLRGELFF	TGTGCCAGCAGCCTGAGGGGGGAGCTGTTTTTT
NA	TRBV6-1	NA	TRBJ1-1	CASAGNTEAFF	TGTGCCAGCGCAGGTAACACTGAAGCTTTCTTT
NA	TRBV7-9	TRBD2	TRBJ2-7	CSSSQTRTSGRSYEQYF	TGTTCCAGCAGCCAAACAAGGACTAGCGGGAGATCCTACGAGCAGTACTTC
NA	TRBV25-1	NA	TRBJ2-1	CASREVGDEQFF	TGTGCCAGCAGGGAAGTAGGAGATGAGCAGTTCTTC
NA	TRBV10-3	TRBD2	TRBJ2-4	CAISESGRLAGKNSQYF	TGTGCCATCAGTGAGTCGGGTAGATTAGCGGGCAAAAACAGTCAGTACTTC
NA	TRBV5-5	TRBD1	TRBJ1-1	CASSQRQGTNTEAFF	TGTGCCAGCAGCCAACGACAGGGAACGAACACTGAAGCTTTCTTT
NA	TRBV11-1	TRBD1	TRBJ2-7	CASSLAGGQAKSDEQYF	TGTGCCAGCAGCTTAGCGGGGGGACAGGCCAAGTCCGACGAGCAGTACTTC
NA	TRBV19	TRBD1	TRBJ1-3	CASKSQGAGNTIYF	TGTGCCAGTAAAAGCCAGGGGGCTGGAAACACCATATATTTT